This TCR beta chain emerged from a study of beta chain features in type 1 diabetes. The CDR3 covers 15 residues. The germline V gene encodes CDR1 MNHEY and CDR2 SVGAGI. The trim removed 0 bases at V and 9 bases at J, leaving 8 bases unmatched. Expressed TCRB transcripts were sequenced, since all the RNA that had been isolated was reverse transcribed. Method: immunoSEQ multiplex PCR; TCRdb's copy keeps in-frame clones and lacks some. The sample lists 330,000 or so clones, 12% to 15% occurring once. V is TRBV6-5 and J is TRBJ2-1; 7 positions match TRBD1. Material: central memory CD4+ T cells from blood. The origin of this receptor is a man younger than 45 in good health. CDR3 sequence: CASSYSGGAFGEQFF. CDR3 DNA: TGTGCCAGCAGTTACTCAGGGGGCGCTTTCGGTGAGCAGTTCTTC.